The 22 T cell receptor beta chains presented below share a single source sample, sequenced in a study of blood T cell repertoires in COVID-19. This table comes from immunoSEQ multiplex PCR, and its TCRdb copy is limited to in-frame clones, with some not included. The sample has about 52,000 clones; 65% to 90% are singletons. The sequenced material came from peripheral blood. The receptor set was obtained from a man aged 70 or older with acute or convalescent COVID-19.

The chain has TRBV9 and TRBJ2-3; 9 positions match TRBD2. CDR3 size: 16 residues. V was pared by 6 bases and J by 8 bases, with 16 bases of the junction left unmatched. The germline V gene has CDR1 SGDLS and CDR2 YYNGEE. CDR3 in DNA: TGTGCCAGCACCTCAGGAGGCGGGGGGGCCCCCAGTACGCAGTATTTT. Encoded protein: CASTSGGGGAPSTQYF. The entire variable domain, with the rest obtained from reference TRBV9 and TRBJ2-3, is as follows: DSGVTQTPKHLITATGQRVTLRCSPRSGDLSVYWYQQSLDQGLQFLIQYYNGEERAKGNILERFSAQQFPDLHSELNLSSLELGDSALYFCASTSGGGGAPSTQYFGPGTRLTVL.

This clone appeared a single time. CDR3 in amino acids: CASSITPPSGNTIYF. As DNA, the CDR3 is TGTGCCAGTAGTATTACACCGCCCTCTGGAAACACCATATATTTT. The rearrangement joins TRBV19 to TRBJ1-3; D remains ambiguous. V was pared by 3 bases and J by 0 bases, with 9 bases between. This CDR3 is 15 amino acids long. CDR1 and CDR2 (germline): LNHDA, SQIVND (reference sequence).

The chain recombines TRBV27 with TRBJ1-4, with 8 nucleotides matching TRBD1. The germline gives CDR1 MNHEY, CDR2 SMNVEV (reference sequence). The CDR3 length is 20 residues. J lost 0 bases, V lost 1 base, and 13 bases had no gene match. The CDR3 region is CASSLYPPRNRGTTNEKLFF. The DNA of the CDR3 is TGTGCCAGCAGTTTATACCCCCCCCGGAACAGGGGGACAACTAATGAAAAACTGTTTTTT.

V usage is TRBV29-1 and J usage is TRBJ2-3, with TRBD2 matching over 11 bases. CDR1 SQVTM and CDR2 ANQGSEA come from the germline V gene. The CDR3 runs to 14 residues. The junction had 9 bases not matched to a gene; V was cut back by 7 bases and J by 6 bases. In nucleotides, the CDR3 is TGCAGCGGGCTAGCGGGAGGAACCATGGATACGCAGTATTTT. Translating gives CSGLAGGTMDTQYF.

In this sample, this clone turned up a few times. The V and J genes are TRBV7-9 and TRBJ1-1; 9 nucleotides line up with TRBD1. J was trimmed by 6 bases and V by 2 bases; bases with no gene match: 7. CDR1 is SEHNR, CDR2 FQNEAQ, per germline (reference sequence). This CDR3 contains 15 residues. The chain's CDR3 is CASSLSTGGNAEAFF. The CDR3 coding sequence is TGTGCCAGCAGCTTATCGACAGGGGGTAATGCTGAAGCTTTCTTT.

CDR3 loop: CATSTGGGQPQHF. The DNA of the CDR3 is TGTGCCACCAGTACAGGGGGCGGACAGCCCCAGCATTTT. The chain carries TRBV24-1 and TRBJ1-5; 9 positions match TRBD1. V was clipped by 6 bases and J by 7 bases; unmatched bases: 3. The germline V gene has CDR1 KGHDR and CDR2 SFDVKD. There are 13 residues in the CDR3.

This chain links TRBV7-9 with TRBJ2-7, with 12 bases aligning to TRBD1. The CDR3 runs to 17 residues. V was clipped by 3 bases and J by 5 bases; unmatched bases: 11. The germline gives CDR1 SEHNR, CDR2 FQNEAQ (reference sequence). The CDR3 region has the DNA TGTGCCAGCAGCTTCATGCCGGGACAGGGGGCATCGGACGAGCAGTACTTC. Protein product: CASSFMPGQGASDEQYF.

The chain couples TRBV19 to TRBJ2-7, with D possibly being TRBD1 (10 bases). Trimming stripped 5 bases from V and 4 bases from J, with 27 bases between. Germline V gene lookup returns CDR1 LNHDA and CDR2 SQIVND (reference sequence). The CDR3 runs to 18 residues. The CDR3, as DNA: TGTGCCAGTAGTCTAAGACAGGGGGCGCCGCGGGAGGGATACGAGCAGTACTTC. This encodes CASSLRQGAPREGYEQYF.

The chain carries TRBV10-1 and TRBJ2-3, with 7 bases that match TRBD2. Per germline, CDR1 WNHNN and CDR2 SYGVQD (reference sequence). The trim removed 2 bases at V and 3 bases at J, leaving 5 bases unmatched. The CDR3 extends over 15 amino acids. CDR3 in DNA: TGCGCCAGCAGTGAGGGGGGGGTTCAGACAGATACGCAGTATTTT. The encoded protein is CASSEGGVQTDTQYF.

V and J are TRBV27 and TRBJ1-4, with a tentative D call TRBD1 (6 bases). The V end was cut by 1 base, the J end by 5 bases, with 11 bases between. CDR3 size: 15 residues. Germline loops: CDR1 MNHEY, CDR2 SMNVEV (reference sequence). CDR3 nucleotides: TGTGCCAGCAGTTTATTCGGGGGGCGCAATGAAAAACTGTTTTTT. The encoded protein is CASSLFGGRNEKLFF.

V gene TRBV19 combines with J gene TRBJ1-5; TRBD1 agrees at 7 bases. The CDR3 contains 17 residues. V lost 5 bases, J lost 2 bases, and 12 bases stayed unmatched. Germline loops: CDR1 LNHDA, CDR2 SQIVND (reference sequence). This CDR3 is CASSVPTGVLGNQPQHF. In DNA form, the CDR3 reads TGTGCCAGTAGTGTCCCAACAGGGGTCCTGGGCAATCAGCCCCAGCATTTT.

The chain uses TRBV4-3 and TRBJ1-2; 7 nucleotides match TRBD1. The CDR3 is 14 amino acids. Germline V lookup: CDR1 LGHNA, CDR2 YSLEER. V lost 3 bases to trimming and J lost 8 bases; unmatched junction nucleotides: 9. The DNA of the CDR3 is TGCGCCAGCAGCCAGACCGACAGGGATGGAGGCTACACCTTC. Encoded protein: CASSQTDRDGGYTF.

V gene TRBV18 combines with J gene TRBJ2-7; 12 nucleotides align to TRBD2. CDR3 size: 15 residues. V trimming: 3 bases; J trimming: 5 bases; junction bases outside the gene matches: 5. CDR1 and CDR2 (germline): KGHSH, LQKENI. The CDR3 here is CASSPRLAGVDEQYF. For the CDR3, the DNA is TGTGCCAGCTCACCCAGACTAGCGGGAGTCGACGAGCAGTACTTC.

The J gene is TRBJ1-4, the V gene TRBV7-2, with a weak D call TRBD1 (6 bases). V lost 3 bases and J lost 2, with 13 bases in between. Germline CDR1 is SGHTA and CDR2 is FQGNSA. The CDR3 runs 16 residues. The CDR3 region is CASSFPRDTTNEKLFF. CDR3 coding DNA: TGTGCCAGCAGCTTCCCTCGGGACACCACTAATGAAAAACTGTTTTTT. The full variable domain, rest sourced from reference TRBV7-2 and TRBJ1-4, is GAGVSQSPSNKVTEKGKDVELRCDPISGHTALYWYRQSLGQGLEFLIYFQGNSAPDKSGLPSDRFSAERTGGSVSTLTIQRTQQEDSAVYLCASSFPRDTTNEKLFFGSGTQLSVL.

The CDR3 sequence: CASGSGESTDTQYF. The CDR3 DNA reads as TGTGCCAGCGGTAGCGGGGAGAGCACAGATACGCAGTATTTT. This rearrangement joins TRBV2 to TRBJ2-3; 8 nucleotides match TRBD2. The ends lost 8 bases at V and 0 bases at J; junction bases unmatched: 4. The CDR3 covers 14 residues. Germline V lookup: CDR1 SNHLY, CDR2 FYNNEI.

The count of this clone is one. The V and J genes are TRBV6-2 or TRBV6-3 and TRBJ1-2; D possibly corresponds to TRBD1 (6 bases). The CDR3 contains 14 residues. Germline lookup yields CDR1 MNHEY and CDR2 SVGEGT. V was pared by 2 bases and J by 7 bases, with 14 bases between. This chain's CDR3 is CASSYKRTGFGYTF. DNA for the CDR3: TGTGCCAGCAGTTACAAGCGAACAGGGTTTGGCTACACCTTC.

The J gene is TRBJ1-4, the V gene TRBV7-6, with a tentative D call TRBD1 (5 bases). The germline V gene encodes CDR1 SGHVS and CDR2 FNYEAQ. The CDR3 runs to 16 residues. The V gene lost 2 bases and the J gene lost 0 bases, with 10 bases spanning the gap. The CDR3: CASSLTGTATNEKLFF. The DNA of the CDR3 is TGTGCCAGCAGCTTAACCGGGACTGCAACTAATGAAAAACTGTTTTTT.

The chain carries TRBV13 and TRBJ2-7; 9 nucleotides agree with TRBD1. CDR1 is PRHDT, CDR2 FYEKMQ, per germline (reference sequence). The CDR3 spans 15 residues. V shed 2 bases, J shed 4 bases, and the junction held 6 bases outside the gene matches. CDR3 sequence reads: CASSLYTGGNYEQYV. CDR3 sequence (DNA): TGTGCCAGCAGCTTATACACAGGGGGCAATTACGAGCAGTACGTC.

The chain has TRBV20-1 and TRBJ2-1; 9 nucleotides line up with TRBD2. The CDR3 covers 16 residues. CDR1 is DFQATT and CDR2 is SNEGSKA in the germline V gene (reference sequence). J lost 4 bases, V lost 3 bases, and 10 bases had no gene match. The CDR3 spells CSASDLSGSIYNEQFF. The CDR3 bases are TGCAGTGCTAGTGATCTTAGCGGGAGTATATACAATGAGCAGTTCTTC.

The chain's CDR3 is CASSRLQVSSYNEQFF. The CDR3 nucleotides are TGTGCCAGCAGCCGCTTACAGGTTAGCTCCTACAATGAGCAGTTCTTC. The J gene is TRBJ2-1, the V gene TRBV3-1 (or the pseudogene TRBV3-2); possibly TRBD1 for D (5 bases). The CDR3 extends over 16 amino acids. Looked up from germline, CDR1 is LGHDT and CDR2 is YNNKEL (reference sequence). Trimming pared 4 bases from V and 0 bases from J, leaving 13 bases between.

This sequence joins TRBV19 and TRBJ2-3; possible D gene TRBD1, 6 bases. V was shortened by 6 bases and J by 0 bases, with 16 bases between the two germline ends. CDR1 LNHDA and CDR2 SQIVND come from the germline V gene (reference sequence). This CDR3 has 16 amino acids. CDR3 DNA: TGTGCCAGTAGCTGGGGGCGGGTACCCAGCACAGATACGCAGTATTTT. Protein sequence: CASSWGRVPSTDTQYF.

J is TRBJ1-2 and V is TRBV19; D might be TRBD1 (5 bases). V gave up 7 bases and J gave up 2 bases, with 11 bases separating them. The CDR3 spans 13 residues. The germline CDR1 and CDR2 sequences are LNHDA and SQIVND (reference sequence). CDR3 residues: CASTPDRNYGYTF. The CDR3 nucleotides are TGTGCCAGTACCCCCGACAGAAACTATGGCTACACCTTC. The full variable domain, with the rest looked up from reference TRBV19 and TRBJ1-2, is DGGITQSPKYLFRKEGQNVTLSCEQNLNHDAMYWYRQDPGQGLRLIYYSQIVNDFQKGDIAEGYSVSREKKESFPLTVTSAQKNPTAFYLCASTPDRNYGYTFGSGTRLTVV.